Listed below are T cell receptor beta chains from one sample, sequenced in a study of T cell repertoires in cytomegalovirus infection. Using its own MiXCR run on the reads, TCRdb lists one record per CDR3 protein. The table has about 920,000 distinct CDR3 sequences, 31% seen once; the top ten hold around an eighth. For these TCRs, the target antigens are not known. Sample: cultured CD8+ T cells from PBMCs, taken from culture after CMV antigen stimulation. These receptors all come from a human donor in good health (CMV status not recorded). Some clones in this sample may be carry-over from other donors' samples. CDR3s leave out the opening cysteine and the closing phenylalanine or tryptophan.

len	v_gene	CDR3aa
12	TRBV6-2/TRBV6-3	ASGVWTARNEQF
13	TRBV4-1	ASSHFGTANEKLF
13	TRBV6-2/TRBV6-3	ASRPPGHLLLKQY
11	TRBV27	ASSLNVYQPQH
17	TRBV7-9	ASSSDSKTGVIWNTEAF
14	TRBV6-1	ASRGLAGGTGDEQF
16	TRBV5-6	ASSLYLKVGSTNYGYT
12	TRBV7-8	ASSRQQGNTEAF
14	TRBV27	ASSRITSGGGYTQY
13	TRBV12-3/TRBV12-4	ASSLLGAVNTEAF
13	TRBV15	ATSRGRGQIYGYT
14	TRBV4-2	ASSQDQRGGPDTQY
16	TRBV7-9	ASRLAGVLSTSYNEQF
12	TRBV27	ASSHARGPYGYT
15	TRBV24-1	ATNTGPDGGPNYGYT
9	TRBV24-1	ATSDRDIQY
15	TRBV2	ASSTLQGGRSYNEQF
15	TRBV27	ASSLLSGTGPIWELF
12	TRBV19	ASSSTGHRTEAF
10	TRBV4-1	ASSPREHEAF
13	TRBV7-6	ASSATGNPAGELF
13	TRBV7-8	ASSLVRGGTTEAF
13	TRBV7-9	ASTLNESSYNEQF
12	TRBV7-9	ASSLRDSGNTMY
14	TRBV7-2	ASSTGLAGVTGELF
12	TRBV7-9	ASSLGGTVQPQH
11	TRBV6-5	ASSFSDTGSYT
12	TRBV7-2	ASSLMGARDEQY
9	TRBV7-9	ASSLGWEQF
14	TRBV5-4	ASSPRDRGLGGELF
13	TRBV6-2/TRBV6-3	ASEKTGQGHTEAF
12	TRBV7-2	ASGTGFSGNTIY
14	TRBV27	ASSFLTGGGYDTQY
11	TRBV20-1	SAISGEGQPQH
14	TRBV11-1	ASSSRDSYYTGELF
11	TRBV6-2/TRBV6-3	AISDQRTGELF
15	TRBV7-9	ASSLDRRERLTGELF
11	TRBV7-6	ASSPNSNYGYT